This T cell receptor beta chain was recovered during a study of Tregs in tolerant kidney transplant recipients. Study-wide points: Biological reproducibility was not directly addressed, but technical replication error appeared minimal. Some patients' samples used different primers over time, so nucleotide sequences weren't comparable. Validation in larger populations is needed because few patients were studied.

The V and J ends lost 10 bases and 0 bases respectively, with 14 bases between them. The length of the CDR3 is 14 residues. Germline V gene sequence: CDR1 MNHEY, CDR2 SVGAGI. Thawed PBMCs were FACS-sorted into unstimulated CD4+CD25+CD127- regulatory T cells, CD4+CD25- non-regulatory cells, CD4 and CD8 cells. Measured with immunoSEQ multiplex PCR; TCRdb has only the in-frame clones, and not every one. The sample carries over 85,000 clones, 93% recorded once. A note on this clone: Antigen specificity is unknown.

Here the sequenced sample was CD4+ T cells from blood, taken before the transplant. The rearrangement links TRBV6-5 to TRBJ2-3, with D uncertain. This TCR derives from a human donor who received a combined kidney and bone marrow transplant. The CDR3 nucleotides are TGTGCCACGAGACTCCACTTGAGCACAGATACGCAGTATTTT. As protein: CATRLHLSTDTQYF.